This paragraph covers one T cell receptor beta chain sequence. Its antigen is undetermined. The data were taken from a study of shared clonotypes between healthy human individuals. The study, taken as a whole, reports: Having only a few donors restricted how much genetic and exposure-history diversity was captured. Clonotype sharing among the donors was expected to vary with sequencing depth.

After removal of 3 bases from V and 7 bases from J, the junction contained 19 bases not matched to a gene. The germline V gene has CDR1 KGHSH and CDR2 LQKENI. The CDR3 spans 18 residues. Replicate PCRs for sorted subsets used about 200 ng DNA; this equaled tens of thousands of T cell genomes. Authors' processing steps: In the immunoSEQ data, sequences were junction-only and lacked quality scores, so filtering differed. Repertoires were generated with immunoSEQ multiplex PCR, while TCRdb's copy carries only in-frame clones and drops some. V, J and clone size reflect that table, while D and trimming were determined from the DNA. The data contain hundreds of thousands of clones, around 72% of them singletons.

The sample comprised memory CD4+ T cells sorted from blood. Stated subset: CD45RA-negative fraction. This TCR derives from a woman aged 25 to 39 in good health. This sequence joins TRBV18 and TRBJ2-7, with TRBD2 identical over 9 bases. The CDR3 here is CASSPLMGGRASEVEQYF. CDR3 coding DNA: TGTGCCAGCTCACCGTTGATGGGCGGGAGGGCCTCCGAAGTTGAGCAGTACTTC. Using reference TRBV18 and TRBJ2-7 for the parts outside the CDR3, the full variable domain is NAGVMQNPRHLVRRRGQEARLRCSPMKGHSHVYWYRQLPEEGLKFMVYLQKENIIDESGMPKERFSAEFPKEGPSILRIQQVVRGDSAAYFCASSPLMGGRASEVEQYFGPGTRLTVT.